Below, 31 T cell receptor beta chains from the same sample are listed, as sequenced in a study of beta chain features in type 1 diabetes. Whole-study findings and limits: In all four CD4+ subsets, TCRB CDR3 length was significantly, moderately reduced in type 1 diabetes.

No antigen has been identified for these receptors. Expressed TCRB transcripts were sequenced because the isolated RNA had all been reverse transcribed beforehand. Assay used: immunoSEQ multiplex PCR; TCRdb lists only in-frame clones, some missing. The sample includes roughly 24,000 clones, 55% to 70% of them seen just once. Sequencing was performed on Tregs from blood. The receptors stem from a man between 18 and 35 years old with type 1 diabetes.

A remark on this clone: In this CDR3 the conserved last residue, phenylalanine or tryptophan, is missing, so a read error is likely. CDR3 residues: CASSLDARSYNSPLHS. The CDR3 DNA follows: TGTGCCAGCAGCCTGGACGCACGCTCCTATAATTCACCCCTCCACTCT. The chain is built from TRBV5-8 and TRBJ1-6; unclear D gene. Germline V gene data show CDR1 as SGHTS and CDR2 as YDEGEE. Trimming removed 4 bases from V and 0 bases from J, with 11 bases in between. This CDR3 spans 16 amino acids.

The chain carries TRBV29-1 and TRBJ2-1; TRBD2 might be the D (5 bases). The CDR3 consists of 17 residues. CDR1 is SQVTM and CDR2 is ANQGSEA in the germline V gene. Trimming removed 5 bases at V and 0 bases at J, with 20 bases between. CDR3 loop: CSVFLEGNQYSYNEQFF. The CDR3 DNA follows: TGCAGCGTTTTCCTCGAGGGAAACCAATACTCCTACAATGAGCAGTTCTTC.

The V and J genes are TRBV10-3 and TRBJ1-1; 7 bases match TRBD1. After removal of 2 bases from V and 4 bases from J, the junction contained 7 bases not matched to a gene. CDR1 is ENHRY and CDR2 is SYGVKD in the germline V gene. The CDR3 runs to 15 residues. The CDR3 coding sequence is TGTGCCATCAGTGAGGCACCGACAGGGAGCACTGAAGCTTTCTTT. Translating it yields CAISEAPTGSTEAFF.

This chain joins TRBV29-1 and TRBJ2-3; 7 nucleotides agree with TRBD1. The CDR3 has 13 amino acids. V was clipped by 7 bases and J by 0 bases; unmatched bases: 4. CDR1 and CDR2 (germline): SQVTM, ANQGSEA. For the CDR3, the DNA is TGCAGCGGAGGGACAGATAGCACAGATACGCAGTATTTT. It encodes CSGGTDSTDTQYF.

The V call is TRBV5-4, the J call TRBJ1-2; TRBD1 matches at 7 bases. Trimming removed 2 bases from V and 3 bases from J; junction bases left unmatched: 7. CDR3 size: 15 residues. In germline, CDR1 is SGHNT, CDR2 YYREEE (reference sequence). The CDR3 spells CASSFGQARDYGYTF. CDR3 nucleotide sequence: TGTGCCAGCAGCTTCGGACAGGCCAGGGACTATGGCTACACCTTC.

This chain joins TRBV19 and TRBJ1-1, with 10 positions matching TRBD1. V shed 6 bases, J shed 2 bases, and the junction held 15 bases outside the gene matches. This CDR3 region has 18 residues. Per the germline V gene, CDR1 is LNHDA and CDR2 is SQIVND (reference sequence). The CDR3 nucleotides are TGTGCCAGTAGCTTGACCAGACAGGGGGCTGGCGAAAACACTGAAGCTTTCTTT. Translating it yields CASSLTRQGAGENTEAFF.

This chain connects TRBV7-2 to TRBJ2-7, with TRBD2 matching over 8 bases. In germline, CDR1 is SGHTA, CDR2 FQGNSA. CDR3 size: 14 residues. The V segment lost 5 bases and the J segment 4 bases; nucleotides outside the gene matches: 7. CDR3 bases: TGTGCCAGCAGCCCGGCGAGCGGGAGTTACGAGCAGTACTTC. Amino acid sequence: CASSPASGSYEQYF. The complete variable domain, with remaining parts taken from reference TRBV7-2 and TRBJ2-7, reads GAGVSQSPSNKVTEKGKDVELRCDPISGHTALYWYRQSLGQGLEFLIYFQGNSAPDKSGLPSDRFSAERTGGSVSTLTIQRTQQEDSAVYLCASSPASGSYEQYFGPGTRLTVT.

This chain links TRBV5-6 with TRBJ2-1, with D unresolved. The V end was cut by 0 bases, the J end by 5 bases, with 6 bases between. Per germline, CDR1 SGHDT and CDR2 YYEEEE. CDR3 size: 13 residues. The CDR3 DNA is TGTGCCAGCAGCTTGGTGTTCAACAATGAGCAGTTCTTC. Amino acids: CASSLVFNNEQFF.

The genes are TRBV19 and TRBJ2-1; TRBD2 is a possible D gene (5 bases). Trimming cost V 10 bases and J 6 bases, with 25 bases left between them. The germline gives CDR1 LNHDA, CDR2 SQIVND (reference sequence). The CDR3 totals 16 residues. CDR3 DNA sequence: TGTGCCACTACGGGCGGAATCCTGGCGGGCAGCAATGAGCAGTTCTTC. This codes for CATTGGILAGSNEQFF.

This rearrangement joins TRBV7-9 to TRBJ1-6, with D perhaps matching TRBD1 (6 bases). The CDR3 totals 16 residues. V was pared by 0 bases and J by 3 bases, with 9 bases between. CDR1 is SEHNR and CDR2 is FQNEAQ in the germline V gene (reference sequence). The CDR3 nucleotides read TGTGCCAGCAGCTTAGCACCAGGGGACTATAATTCACCCCTCCACTTT. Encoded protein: CASSLAPGDYNSPLHF.

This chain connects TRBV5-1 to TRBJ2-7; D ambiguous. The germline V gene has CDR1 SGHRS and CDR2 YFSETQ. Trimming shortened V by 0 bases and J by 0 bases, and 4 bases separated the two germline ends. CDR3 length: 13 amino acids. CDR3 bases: TGCGCCAGCAGCTTGGACAACTCCTACGAGCAGTACTTC. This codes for CASSLDNSYEQYF.

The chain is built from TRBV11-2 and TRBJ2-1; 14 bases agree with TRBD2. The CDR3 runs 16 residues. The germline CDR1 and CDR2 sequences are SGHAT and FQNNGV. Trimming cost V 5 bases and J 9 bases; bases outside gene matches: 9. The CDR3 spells CASSPRTSGRLGEQFF. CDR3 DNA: TGTGCCAGCAGCCCTAGGACTAGCGGGAGGTTGGGTGAGCAGTTCTTC.

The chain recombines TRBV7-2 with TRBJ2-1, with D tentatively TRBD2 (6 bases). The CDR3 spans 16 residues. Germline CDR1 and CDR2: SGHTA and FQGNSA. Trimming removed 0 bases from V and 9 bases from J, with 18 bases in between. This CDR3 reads CASSLALQALGSEQFF. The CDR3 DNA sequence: TGTGCCAGCAGCTTAGCGCTCCAGGCCCTCGGGAGTGAGCAGTTCTTC.

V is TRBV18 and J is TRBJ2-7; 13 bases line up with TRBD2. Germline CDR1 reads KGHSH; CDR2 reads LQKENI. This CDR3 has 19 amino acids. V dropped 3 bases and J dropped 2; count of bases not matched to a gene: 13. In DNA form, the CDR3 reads TGTGCCAGCTCACCCAGGGCAGGCGCCGGGACTAGCGGGACCTACGAGCAGTACTTC. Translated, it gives CASSPRAGAGTSGTYEQYF. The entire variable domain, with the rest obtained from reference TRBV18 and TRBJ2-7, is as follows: NAGVMQNPRHLVRRRGQEARLRCSPMKGHSHVYWYRQLPEEGLKFMVYLQKENIIDESGMPKERFSAEFPKEGPSILRIQQVVRGDSAAYFCASSPRAGAGTSGTYEQYFGPGTRLTVT.

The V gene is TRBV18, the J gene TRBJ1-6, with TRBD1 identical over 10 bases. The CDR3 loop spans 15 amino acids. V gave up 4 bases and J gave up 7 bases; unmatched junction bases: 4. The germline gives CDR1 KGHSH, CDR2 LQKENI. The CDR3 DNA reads TGTGCCAGCTCACGACGGGACAGGGGAAATTCACCCCTCCACTTT. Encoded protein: CASSRRDRGNSPLHF. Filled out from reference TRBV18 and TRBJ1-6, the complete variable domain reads NAGVMQNPRHLVRRRGQEARLRCSPMKGHSHVYWYRQLPEEGLKFMVYLQKENIIDESGMPKERFSAEFPKEGPSILRIQQVVRGDSAAYFCASSRRDRGNSPLHFGNGTRLTVT.

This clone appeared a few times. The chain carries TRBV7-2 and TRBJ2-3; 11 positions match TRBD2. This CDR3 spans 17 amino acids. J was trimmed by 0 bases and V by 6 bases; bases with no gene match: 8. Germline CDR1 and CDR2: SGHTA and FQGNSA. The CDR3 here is CASSAQTSGTSTDTQYF. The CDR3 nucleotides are TGTGCCAGCAGTGCTCAGACTAGCGGGACTAGCACAGATACGCAGTATTTT.

CDR3 region: CASSATGTVTQYF. CDR3 coding DNA: TGTGCCAGCAGCGCGACCGGGACTGTGACGCAGTATTTT. The chain joins TRBV7-2 to TRBJ2-3; tentative D call: TRBD2 (6 bases). Germline V CDR1 and CDR2: SGHTA, FQGNSA. The CDR3 consists of 13 residues. V lost 5 bases and J 9 bases, leaving 15 bases between the germline ends. Complete variable domain (other parts from reference TRBV7-2 and TRBJ2-3): GAGVSQSPSNKVTEKGKDVELRCDPISGHTALYWYRQSLGQGLEFLIYFQGNSAPDKSGLPSDRFSAERTGGSVSTLTIQRTQQEDSAVYLCASSATGTVTQYFGPGTRLTVL.

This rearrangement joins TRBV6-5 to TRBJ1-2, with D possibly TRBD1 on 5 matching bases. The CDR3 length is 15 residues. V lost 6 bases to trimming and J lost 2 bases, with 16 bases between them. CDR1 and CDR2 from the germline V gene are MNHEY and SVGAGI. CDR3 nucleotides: TGTGCCAGCAGCTCCCCCCCTCAGGGAAACTATGGCTACACCTTC. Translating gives CASSSPPQGNYGYTF.

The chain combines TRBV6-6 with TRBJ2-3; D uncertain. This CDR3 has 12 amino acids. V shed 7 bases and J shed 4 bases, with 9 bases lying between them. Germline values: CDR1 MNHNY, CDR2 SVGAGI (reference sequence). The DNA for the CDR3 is TGTGCCAGCACCCCCCCTTCAGATACGCAGTATTTT. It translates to CASTPPSDTQYF.

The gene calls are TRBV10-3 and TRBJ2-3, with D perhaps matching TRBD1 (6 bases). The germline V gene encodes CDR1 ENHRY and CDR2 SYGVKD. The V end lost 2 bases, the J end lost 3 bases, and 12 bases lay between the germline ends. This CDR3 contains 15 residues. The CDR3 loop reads CAISEPGQQTDTQYF. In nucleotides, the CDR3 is TGTGCCATCAGTGAGCCTGGACAGCAGACAGATACGCAGTATTTT.

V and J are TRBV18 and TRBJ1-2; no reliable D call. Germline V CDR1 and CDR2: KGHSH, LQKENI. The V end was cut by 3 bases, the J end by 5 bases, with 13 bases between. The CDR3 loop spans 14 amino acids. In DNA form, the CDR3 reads TGTGCCAGCTCACCTCAAAGAGATACGTATGGCTACACCTTC. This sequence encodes CASSPQRDTYGYTF.

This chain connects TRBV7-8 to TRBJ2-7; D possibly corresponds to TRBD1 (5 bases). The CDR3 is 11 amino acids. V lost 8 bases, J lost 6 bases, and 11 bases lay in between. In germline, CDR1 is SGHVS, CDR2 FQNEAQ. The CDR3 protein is CASGAGSEQYF. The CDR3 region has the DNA TGTGCCAGCGGGGCAGGTAGCGAGCAGTACTTC.

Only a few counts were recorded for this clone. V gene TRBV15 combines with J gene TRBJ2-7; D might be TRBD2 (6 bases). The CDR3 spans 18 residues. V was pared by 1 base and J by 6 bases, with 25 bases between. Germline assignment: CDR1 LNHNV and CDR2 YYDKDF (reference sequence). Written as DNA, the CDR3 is TGTGCCACCAGCAGAGGAGCGGGCAGACTTATGACACGAGGCGAGCAGTACTTC. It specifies CATSRGAGRLMTRGEQYF.

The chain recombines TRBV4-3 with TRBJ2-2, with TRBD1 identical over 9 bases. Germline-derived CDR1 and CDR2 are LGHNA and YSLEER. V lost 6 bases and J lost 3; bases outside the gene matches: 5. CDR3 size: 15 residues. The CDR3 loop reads CASSKTGGDTGELFF. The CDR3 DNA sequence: TGCGCCAGCAGTAAGACAGGGGGGGACACCGGGGAGCTGTTTTTT.

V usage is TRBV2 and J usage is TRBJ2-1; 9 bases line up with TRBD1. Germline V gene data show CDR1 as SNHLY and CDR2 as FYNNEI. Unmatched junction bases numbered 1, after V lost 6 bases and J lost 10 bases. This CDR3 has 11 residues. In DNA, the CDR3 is TGTGCCAGCAGGGACAGGGGCGAGCAGTTCTTC. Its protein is CASRDRGEQFF. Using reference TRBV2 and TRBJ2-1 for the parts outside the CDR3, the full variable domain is EPEVTQTPSHQVTQMGQEVILRCVPISNHLYFYWYRQILGQKVEFLVSFYNNEISEKSEIFDDQFSVERPDGSNFTLKIRSTKLEDSAMYFCASRDRGEQFFGPGTRLTVL.

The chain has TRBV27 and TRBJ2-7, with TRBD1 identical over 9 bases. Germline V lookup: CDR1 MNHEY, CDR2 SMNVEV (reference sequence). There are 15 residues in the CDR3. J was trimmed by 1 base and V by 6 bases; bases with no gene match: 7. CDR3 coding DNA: TGTGCCAGCAGAGCCGGGACAGGGACGTCCTACGAGCAGTACTTC. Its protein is CASRAGTGTSYEQYF.

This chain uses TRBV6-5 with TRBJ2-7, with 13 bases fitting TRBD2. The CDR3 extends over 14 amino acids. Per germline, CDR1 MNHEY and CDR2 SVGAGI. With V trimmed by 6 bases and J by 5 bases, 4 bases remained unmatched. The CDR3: CASRRLAGGDEQYF. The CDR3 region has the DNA TGTGCCAGCAGAAGACTAGCGGGAGGTGACGAGCAGTACTTC.

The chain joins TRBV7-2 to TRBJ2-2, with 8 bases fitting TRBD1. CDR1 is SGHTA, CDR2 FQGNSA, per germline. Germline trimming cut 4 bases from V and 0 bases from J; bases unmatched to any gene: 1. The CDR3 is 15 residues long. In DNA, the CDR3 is TGTGCCAGCAGCTGGACAGGGACGAACACCGGGGAGCTGTTTTTT. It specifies CASSWTGTNTGELFF. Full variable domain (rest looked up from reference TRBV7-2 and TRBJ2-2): GAGVSQSPSNKVTEKGKDVELRCDPISGHTALYWYRQSLGQGLEFLIYFQGNSAPDKSGLPSDRFSAERTGGSVSTLTIQRTQQEDSAVYLCASSWTGTNTGELFFGEGSRLTVL.

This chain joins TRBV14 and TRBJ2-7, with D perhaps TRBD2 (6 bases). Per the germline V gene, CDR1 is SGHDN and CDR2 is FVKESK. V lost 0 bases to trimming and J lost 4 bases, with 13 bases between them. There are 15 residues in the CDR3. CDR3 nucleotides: TGTGCCAGCAGCCAAGAGCGGGGCCTGCTTTACGAGCAGTACTTC. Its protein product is CASSQERGLLYEQYF.

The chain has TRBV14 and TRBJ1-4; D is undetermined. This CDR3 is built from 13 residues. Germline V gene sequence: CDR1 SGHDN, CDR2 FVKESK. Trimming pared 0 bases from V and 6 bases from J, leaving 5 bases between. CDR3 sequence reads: CASSQDYYEKLFF. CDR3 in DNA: TGTGCCAGCAGCCAAGATTATTATGAAAAACTGTTTTTT.

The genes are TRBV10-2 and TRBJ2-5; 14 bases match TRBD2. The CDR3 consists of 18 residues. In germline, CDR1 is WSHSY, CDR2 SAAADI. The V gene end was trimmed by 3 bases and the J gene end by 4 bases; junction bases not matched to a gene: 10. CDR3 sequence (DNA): TGCGCCAGCAGTGAATCCTTGGGACTAGCGGGAGAGGGAGAGACCCAGTACTTC. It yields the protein CASSESLGLAGEGETQYF.